Shown below are 32 T cell receptor beta chains from a single sample sequenced in a study of blood T cell repertoires in COVID-19. Sequenced by immunoSEQ multiplex PCR; TCRdb stores in-frame clones only, minus some. Of hundreds of thousands of clones listed, under 90% are singletons. Sample: PBMCs or T cells enriched from blood (not recorded which). The receptors originated from a man aged 18 to 30 who had recovered from COVID-19.

This chain joins TRBV11-3 and TRBJ2-5; TRBD2 might be the D (5 bases). The CDR3 is 14 amino acids. The V end was cut by 1 base, the J end by 1 base, with 7 bases between. The germline CDR1 and CDR2 sequences are SGHNT and YENEEA. For the CDR3, the DNA is TGTGCCAGCAGCTTAGCGGGAAGCCAAGAGACCCAGTACTTC. This translates into CASSLAGSQETQYF.

This chain links TRBV6-5 with TRBJ2-7, with TRBD2 identical over 10 bases. The CDR3 covers 16 residues. V shed 2 bases and J 3 bases; nucleotides not matched to a gene: 7. Germline values: CDR1 MNHEY, CDR2 SVGAGI. The CDR3 loop reads CASSYKASGSNYEQYF. DNA of the CDR3: TGTGCCAGCAGTTACAAGGCTAGCGGGAGCAACTACGAGCAGTACTTC.

This chain joins TRBV28 and TRBJ1-1, with 9 positions matching TRBD1. V lost 6 bases and J lost 11; bases outside the gene matches: 13. The CDR3 has 14 residues. Germline V gene data show CDR1 as MDHEN and CDR2 as SYDVKM. The CDR3 DNA is TGTGCCAGCAGGGCCGGGACAGGGCTGTCATTGGCTTTCTTT. Translation gives CASRAGTGLSLAFF.

This rearrangement joins TRBV5-1 to TRBJ2-5; possible D gene TRBD1, 5 bases. The CDR3 contains 15 residues. Trimming left V 1 base short and J 2 bases short, with 12 bases between. Germline V gene data show CDR1 as SGHRS and CDR2 as YFSETQ. As DNA, the CDR3 is TGCGCCAGCAGCTTGCTAGGGGTCAAACAAGAGACCCAGTACTTC. Encoded protein: CASSLLGVKQETQYF.

The chain uses TRBV11-2 and TRBJ1-4; 10 bases agree with TRBD1. The CDR3 extends over 14 amino acids. Germline V gene sequence: CDR1 SGHAT, CDR2 FQNNGV. Trimming removed 5 bases from V and 6 bases from J; junction bases left unmatched: 3. CDR3 bases: TGTGCCAGCAGCCGGGACAGGGGTTATGAAAAACTGTTTTTT. As protein: CASSRDRGYEKLFF.

This chain joins TRBV30 and TRBJ2-7; 8 positions agree with TRBD2. Germline V gene lookup returns CDR1 GTSNPN and CDR2 SVGIG (reference sequence). The length of the CDR3 is 15 residues. V dropped 2 bases and J dropped 5; count of bases not matched to a gene: 11. The CDR3 sequence is CAWSRGAGGGNEQYF. The CDR3 DNA sequence: TGTGCCTGGAGTCGGGGCGCGGGAGGAGGGAACGAGCAGTACTTC.

The chain couples TRBV7-2 to TRBJ2-2; D gene unclear. Germline lookup yields CDR1 SGHTA and CDR2 FQGNSA. This CDR3 is built from 13 residues. Trimming removed 1 base from V and 6 bases from J, with 6 bases in between. CDR3 sequence: CASSLVVSGELFF. The CDR3, as DNA: TGTGCCAGCAGCTTAGTAGTGTCCGGGGAGCTGTTTTTT. Drawing the rest from reference TRBV7-2 and TRBJ2-2, the complete variable domain is GAGVSQSPSNKVTEKGKDVELRCDPISGHTALYWYRQSLGQGLEFLIYFQGNSAPDKSGLPSDRFSAERTGGSVSTLTIQRTQQEDSAVYLCASSLVVSGELFFGEGSRLTVL.

This chain joins TRBV28 and TRBJ2-1, with 10 bases lining up with TRBD1. In germline, CDR1 is MDHEN, CDR2 SYDVKM. The trim removed 6 bases at V and 0 bases at J, leaving 8 bases unmatched. The CDR3 is 17 residues long. The CDR3 loop reads CASSHGGTGVSYNEQFF. The CDR3 DNA is TGTGCCAGCAGCCATGGGGGGACAGGGGTCTCCTACAATGAGCAGTTCTTC.

J is TRBJ2-7 and V is TRBV4-1, with a weak D call TRBD1 (5 bases). Germline V gene sequence: CDR1 MGHRA, CDR2 YSYEKL. The CDR3 contains 14 residues. Trimming took off 1 base at V and 4 bases at J, with 11 bases between the two ends. CDR3 region: CASSQGDSRYEQYF. The DNA of the CDR3 is TGCGCCAGCAGCCAAGGCGACAGTAGGTACGAGCAGTACTTC.

The chain recombines TRBV9 with TRBJ2-1; 8 bases map to TRBD2. V shed 0 bases, J shed 8 bases, and the junction held 4 bases outside the gene matches. Per the germline V gene, CDR1 is SGDLS and CDR2 is YYNGEE. The CDR3 is 14 amino acids. CDR3 sequence: CASSVAGGTYEQFF. Here the CDR3 DNA reads TGTGCCAGCAGCGTAGCGGGAGGGACCTATGAGCAGTTCTTC.

The CDR3 spells CASTQGDYEQYF. DNA of the CDR3: TGTGCCAGCACTCAGGGCGACTACGAGCAGTACTTC. The rearrangement joins TRBV28 to TRBJ2-7; a weak D match, TRBD1 (5 bases). The CDR3 consists of 12 residues. Per the germline V gene, CDR1 is MDHEN and CDR2 is SYDVKM. The V end was cut by 7 bases, the J end by 3 bases, with 10 bases between.

Here the CDR3 DNA reads TGTGCCAGCGGAGCTAGGATGAACACTGAAGCTTTCTTT. This translates into CASGARMNTEAFF. The V and J genes are TRBV12-3 or TRBV12-4 and TRBJ1-1, with D unclear. There are 13 residues in the CDR3. Trimming took off 8 bases at V and 0 bases at J, with 10 bases between the two ends.

The gene calls are TRBV4-1 and TRBJ1-1; D is unresolved. The CDR3 is made up of 13 amino acids. The germline V and J ends were trimmed by 0 bases and 11 bases, with 13 bases remaining between them. Germline CDR1 MGHRA, CDR2 YSYEKL. The CDR3 reads CASSQDEKGAAFF. The CDR3 coding sequence is TGCGCCAGCAGCCAAGACGAAAAGGGAGCGGCTTTCTTT.

This sequence joins TRBV19 and TRBJ1-2; D gene uncertain. Germline V CDR1 and CDR2: LNHDA, SQIVND (reference sequence). The CDR3 length is 15 residues. Trimming removed 6 bases from V and 2 bases from J, with 16 bases in between. The CDR3: CASSLFVRNNYGYTF. CDR3 bases: TGTGCCAGTAGCCTATTTGTGAGGAACAACTATGGCTACACCTTC.

The chain links TRBV19 to TRBJ1-5; no reliable D call. The length of the CDR3 is 13 residues. Deletions cut 10 bases from V and 6 bases from J, with 16 bases between. Germline CDR1 and CDR2: LNHDA and SQIVND (reference sequence). In DNA form, the CDR3 reads TGTGCCACCACGAGGAGGGAGGGTCAGCCCCAGCATTTT. Its protein is CATTRREGQPQHF.

This clone was counted a few times. One end of the junction is discordant with germline, which a read error may explain. The identical CDR3 is also encoded by other nucleotide sequences in the sample. The CDR3 is CATTPHDRGGVNSPLHF. Here the CDR3 DNA reads TGCGCCACCACCCCCCACGACCGGGGGGGAGTAAATTCACCCCTCCACTTT. The V and J genes are TRBV7-9 and TRBJ1-6, with TRBD1 as a possible D gene (5 bases). Germline V gene sequence: CDR1 SEHNR, CDR2 FQNEAQ (reference sequence). The CDR3 length is 17 residues.

This chain connects TRBV7-9 to TRBJ2-7, with D possibly matching TRBD2 (5 bases). CDR3 size: 17 residues. The V end was cut by 5 bases, the J end by 0 bases, with 20 bases between. Germline CDR1 and CDR2: SEHNR and FQNEAQ (reference sequence). The CDR3 loop is CASSPIRGLGDSYEQYF. CDR3 bases: TGTGCCAGCAGCCCCATCCGAGGGCTCGGCGACTCCTACGAGCAGTACTTC.

The CDR3 DNA sequence: TGTGCCAGCAGCCGAGGGACAGGGGCTAACTATGGCTACACCTTC. Encoded protein: CASSRGTGANYGYTF. This chain links TRBV25-1 with TRBJ1-2; TRBD1 matches 10 bases. Germline CDR1 and CDR2: MGHDK and SYGVNS. The ends lost 6 bases at V and 0 bases at J; junction bases unmatched: 4. The CDR3 runs 15 residues.

This clone was counted only a few times. The CDR3 nucleotides read TGTGCCAGCAGCTTACGCCGGGGAAACTACGAGCAGTACTTC. Residues: CASSLRRGNYEQYF. The chain is built from TRBV13 and TRBJ2-7, with D possibly being TRBD2 (5 bases). The V end was cut by 2 bases, the J end by 3 bases, with 11 bases between. Germline V gene data show CDR1 as PRHDT and CDR2 as FYEKMQ (reference sequence). The CDR3 length is 14 residues. The complete variable domain, with remaining parts taken from reference TRBV13 and TRBJ2-7, reads AAGVIQSPRHLIKEKRETATLKCYPIPRHDTVYWYQQGPGQDPQFLISFYEKMQSDKGSIPDRFSAQQFSDYHSELNMSSLELGDSALYFCASSLRRGNYEQYFGPGTRLTVT.

This clone was found once. The chain couples TRBV6-5 to TRBJ2-1, with D unclear. Trimming removed 2 bases at V and 5 bases at J, with 13 bases between. Germline CDR1 and CDR2: MNHEY and SVGAGI. The CDR3 totals 15 residues. In DNA form, the CDR3 reads TGTGCCAGCAGTTACAATTATGCACTTAACAATGAGCAGTTCTTC. This codes for CASSYNYALNNEQFF.

CDR3 coding DNA: TGCGCCAGCAGCTTGCTCGGAGTTGGCGGAAACACCATATATTTT. Translation gives CASSLLGVGGNTIYF. V is TRBV5-1 and J is TRBJ1-3; D is unclear. V lost 1 base, J lost 4 bases, and 12 bases lay in between. Germline CDR1 is SGHRS and CDR2 is YFSETQ. This CDR3 is 15 amino acids long.

The chain uses TRBV19 and TRBJ2-7; tentative D call: TRBD2 (5 bases). Germline V gene sequence: CDR1 LNHDA, CDR2 SQIVND (reference sequence). This CDR3 comprises 14 residues. The V gene lost 4 bases and the J gene lost 5 bases, with 15 bases spanning the gap. The CDR3 DNA reads as TGTGCCAGTAGTACCGCCTCGGGGAGCCACGAGCAGTACTTC. Translated: CASSTASGSHEQYF. The variable domain in full, completed from reference TRBV19 and TRBJ2-7, reads DGGITQSPKYLFRKEGQNVTLSCEQNLNHDAMYWYRQDPGQGLRLIYYSQIVNDFQKGDIAEGYSVSREKKESFPLTVTSAQKNPTAFYLCASSTASGSHEQYFGPGTRLTVT.

The chain is built from TRBV27 and TRBJ2-2; maybe TRBD2 (5 bases). CDR3 size: 15 residues. Between the trimmed V and J ends, which lost 10 bases and 0 bases, there was a span of 15 bases. Per germline, CDR1 MNHEY and CDR2 SMNVEV (reference sequence). The chain's CDR3 is CATKTEESNTGELFF. The DNA for the CDR3 is TGTGCCACCAAGACGGAGGAATCGAACACCGGGGAGCTGTTTTTT.

The rearrangement joins TRBV27 to TRBJ1-5; D is perhaps TRBD1 (5 bases). Germline V gene sequence: CDR1 MNHEY, CDR2 SMNVEV (reference sequence). The CDR3 extends over 15 amino acids. V lost 5 bases to trimming and J lost 4 bases, with 15 bases between them. The CDR3 region is CASSATGGRNQPQHF. CDR3 bases: TGTGCCAGCAGTGCCACCGGGGGAAGGAATCAGCCCCAGCATTTT.

J is TRBJ2-2 and V is TRBV12-3 or TRBV12-4; TRBD2 matches at 7 bases. The CDR3 runs to 12 residues. J gave up 6 bases and V 9 bases, and 4 bases lay outside the gene matches. CDR3 in DNA: TGTGCCAGTTCTGGGGGGGCCGGGGAGCTGTTTTTT. This encodes CASSGGAGELFF.

The chain recombines TRBV19 with TRBJ1-2; 9 nucleotides align to TRBD1. This CDR3 has 13 amino acids. V lost 1 base and J lost 8; bases outside the gene matches: 2. The germline V gene has CDR1 LNHDA and CDR2 SQIVND (reference sequence). The CDR3: CASSIGTGVGYTF. The CDR3 nucleotides are TGTGCCAGTAGTATAGGGACAGGGGTGGGCTACACCTTC.

The chain is built from TRBV5-1 and TRBJ2-7; D perhaps matches TRBD1 (6 bases). Germline-derived CDR1 and CDR2 are SGHRS and YFSETQ. The CDR3 sequence is 15 residues long. Trimming shortened V by 0 bases and J by 0 bases, and 10 bases separated the two germline ends. The CDR3 region has the DNA TGCGCCAGCAGCTTGGAACAGGGAAGCTCCTACGAGCAGTACTTC. Translating gives CASSLEQGSSYEQYF.

The genes are TRBV3-1 (or the pseudogene TRBV3-2) and TRBJ2-1; 7 bases line up with TRBD1. With V trimmed by 7 bases and J by 2 bases, 8 bases remained unmatched. The germline V gene has CDR1 LGHDT and CDR2 YNNKEL (reference sequence). The CDR3 sequence is 15 residues long. CDR3 sequence (DNA): TGTGCCAGCACCTACGACAGGGCCGCCTACAATGAGCAGTTCTTC. Its protein product is CASTYDRAAYNEQFF.

A single count supports this clone. The V gene is TRBV18, the J gene TRBJ1-2; possible D gene TRBD1, 5 bases. CDR1 and CDR2 from the germline V gene are KGHSH and LQKENI. The CDR3 extends over 13 amino acids. Trimming removed 3 bases from V and 8 bases from J, with 13 bases in between. CDR3 sequence: CASSPTDNEGYTF. The CDR3 bases are TGTGCCAGCTCACCGACGGACAACGAGGGCTACACCTTC.

The genes are TRBV12-5 and TRBJ2-5, with D perhaps TRBD2 (5 bases). This CDR3 is built from 16 residues. V shed 4 bases and J shed 0 bases, with 15 bases lying between them. CDR1 is LGHNT, CDR2 FRNRAP, per germline. CDR3 protein: CASGSSGGTYQETQYF. Here the CDR3 DNA reads TGTGCTAGTGGTTCAAGCGGAGGAACGTACCAAGAGACCCAGTACTTC.

V usage is TRBV30 and J usage is TRBJ2-2, with TRBD2 matching 8 bases. V trimming: 5 bases; J trimming: 1 base; junction bases outside the gene matches: 12. Germline V gene sequence: CDR1 GTSNPN, CDR2 SVGIG (reference sequence). The CDR3 is 17 residues long. This CDR3 reads CAWWAYRGGMNTGELFF. CDR3 in DNA: TGTGCCTGGTGGGCTTACCGGGGGGGGATGAACACCGGGGAGCTGTTTTTT.

The V gene is TRBV6-6, the J gene TRBJ2-5, with D perhaps TRBD2 (7 bases). The CDR3 loop spans 16 amino acids. V was pared by 5 bases and J by 5 bases, with 21 bases between. Germline CDR1 MNHNY, CDR2 SVGAGI (reference sequence). In DNA, the CDR3 is TGTGCCAGCAGTCCTCTGTTGGGGGGGGCCGGTGAGACCCAGTACTTC. Protein: CASSPLLGGAGETQYF.